This T cell receptor (beta chain) was obtained from a study of T cells in Graves' hyperthyroidism and ophthalmopathy. This clonotype has a handful of counts. Patients between 18 and 65 years old had hyperthyroidism, newly diagnosed and lasting under 2 months. An approximately 10 ml volume of fresh peripheral blood provided the PBMCs. RNA transcripts gave rise to amplified TCR beta CDR3 regions. In the first-round RT-PCR of the TCR CDR3, the HTBI primer set was used. MiXCR, run by TCRdb on the multiplex PCR reads, gives a single entry per CDR3 protein. This sample has approximately 590,000 distinct CDR3 sequences, with approximately 14% found just once. Sequencing input: blood. The sequence was obtained from a woman in her thirties with Graves' hyperthyroidism.

CDR3 in amino acids: CASTSGLGGYSPLHF. The CDR3 DNA sequence: TGTGCCAGCACTTCGGGCCTCGGGGGATACTCACCCCTCCACTTT. The chain carries TRBV6-1 and TRBJ1-6, with D possibly being TRBD1 (5 bases). This CDR3 is built from 15 residues. V dropped 7 bases and J dropped 10 bases, with 20 bases sitting between them. Germline CDR1 reads MNHNS; CDR2 reads SASEGT.